The 16 T cell receptor beta chains listed next were all sequenced from one sample in a study of blood T cell repertoires in COVID-19. Produced via immunoSEQ multiplex PCR; TCRdb's table is partial and in-frame only. The sample contains 110,000 or so clones, 85% to 90% of which appear only once. Sample: peripheral blood. The receptors were gathered from a human donor in a cohort sampled during active COVID-19.

This clone is a singleton in its sample. The CDR3 protein is CASSLGIPGGPDTQYF. CDR3 DNA sequence: TGTGCCAGCAGCTTAGGAATTCCGGGAGGGCCAGATACGCAGTATTTT. The chain couples TRBV11-3 to TRBJ2-3; 8 bases agree with TRBD2. J was trimmed by 4 bases and V by 1 base; bases with no gene match: 7. The CDR3 is 16 residues long. Germline CDR1 is SGHNT and CDR2 is YENEEA.

The chain combines TRBV6-5 with TRBJ1-5; TRBD1 is a possible D gene (5 bases). The CDR3 is 14 residues long. V lost 0 bases to trimming and J lost 6 bases, with 9 bases between them. CDR1 and CDR2 from the germline V gene are MNHEY and SVGAGI. CDR3 nucleotides: TGTGCCAGCAGTTACTCCGGGAGGGGTCAGCCCCAGCATTTT. Translated, it gives CASSYSGRGQPQHF.

The CDR3: CASSHPGTSVSTDTQYF. The CDR3 bases are TGTGCCAGCAGCCACCCCGGGACTAGCGTAAGCACAGATACGCAGTATTTT. The rearrangement joins TRBV4-2 to TRBJ2-3, with 10 nucleotides matching TRBD2. V trimming: 3 bases; J trimming: 0 bases; junction bases outside the gene matches: 6. There are 17 residues in the CDR3. Per germline, CDR1 LGHNA and CDR2 YNFKEQ.

The chain has TRBV7-2 and TRBJ2-7, with D perhaps TRBD1 (6 bases). Per germline, CDR1 SGHTA and CDR2 FQGNSA. V dropped 1 base and J dropped 1 base, with 11 bases sitting between them. This CDR3 is 15 amino acids long. CDR3 residues: CASSLGGRLSYEQYF. CDR3 sequence (DNA): TGTGCCAGCAGCTTAGGGGGGCGGCTTTCCTACGAGCAGTACTTC.

This clone has only one observation. One end of the junction varies from germline; a read error may be responsible. For the CDR3, the DNA is TGTGCCAGCAGGTTAGCGGGGGGGCTCGGCGAGCAGTACTTC. Amino acids: CASRLAGGLGEQYF. The chain is built from TRBV11-2 and TRBJ2-7; 11 bases match TRBD2. There are 14 residues in the CDR3. Germline V CDR1 and CDR2: SGHAT, FQNNGV.

This CDR3 reads CASSAGQGRNNEQFF. In nucleotides, the CDR3 is TGTGCCAGCAGCGCCGGACAGGGAAGGAACAATGAGCAGTTCTTC. The V call is TRBV7-6, the J call TRBJ2-1; 8 bases are shared with TRBD1. Germline loops: CDR1 SGHVS, CDR2 FNYEAQ. This CDR3 is built from 15 residues. J was trimmed by 5 bases and V by 5 bases; bases with no gene match: 8.

The V gene is TRBV6-2 or TRBV6-3, the J gene TRBJ1-5; 7 bases line up with TRBD1. The CDR3 totals 15 residues. Looked up from germline, CDR1 is MNHEY and CDR2 is SVGEGT. V trimming: 7 bases; J trimming: 0 bases; junction bases outside the gene matches: 6. CDR3: CASTPRGLSNQPQHF. Written as DNA, the CDR3 is TGTGCCAGCACCCCGAGGGGGCTTAGCAATCAGCCCCAGCATTTT.

This chain uses TRBV3-1 (or the pseudogene TRBV3-2) with TRBJ2-2, with 9 nucleotides matching TRBD1. CDR1 and CDR2 (germline): LGHDT, YNNKEL (reference sequence). There are 17 residues in the CDR3. With V trimmed by 1 base and J by 5 bases, 8 bases remained unmatched. The CDR3 DNA is TGTGCCAGCAGCCAAGGTCTAGGGACAGGGTCAACCGGGGAGCTGTTTTTT. Translating it yields CASSQGLGTGSTGELFF.

V gene TRBV27 combines with J gene TRBJ2-3, with a weak D call TRBD1 (6 bases). The CDR3 runs to 14 residues. V lost 3 bases and J 4 bases, leaving 11 bases between the germline ends. Germline V gene data show CDR1 as MNHEY and CDR2 as SMNVEV (reference sequence). This CDR3 is CASSFSRGADTQYF. CDR3 DNA: TGTGCCAGCAGTTTTTCCAGGGGCGCAGATACGCAGTATTTT.

The chain couples TRBV7-9 to TRBJ2-1; tentative D call: TRBD1 (7 bases). The CDR3 runs to 13 residues. CDR1 is SEHNR and CDR2 is FQNEAQ in the germline V gene (reference sequence). The V end lost 4 bases, the J end lost 16 bases, and 20 bases lay between the germline ends. The CDR3 DNA reads as TGTGCCAGCAGCTCCCGAACCGGGACAGCGGGTTTCTTC. Its translation: CASSSRTGTAGFF.

V is TRBV12-5 and J is TRBJ1-4, with unresolved D. The CDR3 is 12 residues long. The ends were cut back, 8 bases at V and 8 bases at J, with 12 bases in the middle. Germline lookup yields CDR1 LGHNT and CDR2 FRNRAP. CDR3 coding DNA: TGTGCTAGTAGCGGGGTTAACGAAAAACTGTTTTTT. Protein product: CASSGVNEKLFF.

The rearrangement links TRBV7-2 to TRBJ2-5; 7 bases align to TRBD1. With V trimmed by 5 bases and J by 4 bases, 10 bases remained unmatched. CDR1 SGHTA and CDR2 FQGNSA come from the germline V gene. The CDR3 runs 15 residues. DNA of the CDR3: TGTGCCAGCAGCCCCCGGGACAGCCACTCAGAGACCCAGTACTTC. Residues: CASSPRDSHSETQYF. The complete variable domain, with remaining parts taken from reference TRBV7-2 and TRBJ2-5, reads GAGVSQSPSNKVTEKGKDVELRCDPISGHTALYWYRQSLGQGLEFLIYFQGNSAPDKSGLPSDRFSAERTGGSVSTLTIQRTQQEDSAVYLCASSPRDSHSETQYFGPGTRLLVL.

The rearrangement joins TRBV6-5 to TRBJ1-5; 9 nucleotides match TRBD1. V lost 4 bases and J lost 4; bases outside the gene matches: 2. There are 14 residues in the CDR3. Germline CDR1 and CDR2: MNHEY and SVGAGI. The DNA for the CDR3 is TGTGCCAGCAGTTTGACAGGGGGGAATCAGCCCCAGCATTTT. Translating it yields CASSLTGGNQPQHF.

The chain has TRBV7-9 and TRBJ1-2; unclear D gene. The germline V gene has CDR1 SEHNR and CDR2 FQNEAQ (reference sequence). The V gene lost 6 bases and the J gene lost 2 bases, with 13 bases spanning the gap. The CDR3 has 14 amino acids. The CDR3 DNA reads TGTGCCAGCAGGTCGAGCGGGGTGAACTATGGCTACACCTTC. The encoded protein is CASRSSGVNYGYTF.

This chain uses TRBV28 with TRBJ2-7, with D possibly being TRBD1 (6 bases). The CDR3 sequence is 17 residues long. V was trimmed by 3 bases and J by 0 bases, leaving 18 bases between them. Looked up from germline, CDR1 is MDHEN and CDR2 is SYDVKM. CDR3: CASSFGDTGSSSYEQYF. The CDR3 coding sequence is TGTGCCAGCAGTTTTGGGGACACAGGGTCCAGCTCCTACGAGCAGTACTTC. Complete variable domain (other parts from reference TRBV28 and TRBJ2-7): DVKVTQSSRYLVKRTGEKVFLECVQDMDHENMFWYRQDPGLGLRLIYFSYDVKMKEKGDIPEGYSVSREKKERFSLILESASTNQTSMYLCASSFGDTGSSSYEQYFGPGTRLTVT.

The table lists this clone with a few counts. The V gene is TRBV5-1, the J gene TRBJ1-5, with D uncertain. CDR1 and CDR2 from the germline V gene are SGHRS and YFSETQ. V was clipped by 2 bases and J by 11 bases, with 14 bases between them. This CDR3 comprises 13 residues. The CDR3 DNA follows: TGCGCCAGCAGCTTCGACGGAACGGGAGCCCAGCATTTT. Amino acid sequence: CASSFDGTGAQHF.